This TCR beta chain was sequenced for a study of cytomegalovirus exposure and HLA in healthy donors. Study-wide points: Follow-up analysis later connected one missense variant in DCLRE1C with trimming of TCR beta V- and J-genes. An ancestry cluster, one associated with Asian ancestry, reportedly showed fewer N-insertions than the approximately 650-donor mean in a later analysis. Reportedly, cytomegalovirus status was diagnosed with high sensitivity and specificity. The authors judged a highly shared variant cluster likely a sequencing artifact.

Germline V gives CDR1 MGHDK, CDR2 SYGVNS. With 6 bases clipped from V and 0 bases from J, the junction kept 13 bases outside the gene matches. The CDR3 totals 17 residues. With 60 Vbeta and 13 Jbeta primers, the PCR was carried out. Measured with immunoSEQ multiplex PCR; TCRdb has only the in-frame clones, and not every one. The sample carries fewer than 150,000 clones, roughly 72% recorded once. The sample holds one count of this clone. Its cognate antigen is unknown. The receptor's source is a woman aged 35 to 49 in good health and CMV-seropositive. The chain couples TRBV25-1 to TRBJ2-7, with TRBD1 matching over 8 bases. The sequenced material came from PBMCs. CDR3 loop: CASSVGTGIRSSYEQYF. DNA of the CDR3: TGTGCCAGCAGCGTGGGGACAGGAATTAGGAGCTCCTACGAGCAGTACTTC.